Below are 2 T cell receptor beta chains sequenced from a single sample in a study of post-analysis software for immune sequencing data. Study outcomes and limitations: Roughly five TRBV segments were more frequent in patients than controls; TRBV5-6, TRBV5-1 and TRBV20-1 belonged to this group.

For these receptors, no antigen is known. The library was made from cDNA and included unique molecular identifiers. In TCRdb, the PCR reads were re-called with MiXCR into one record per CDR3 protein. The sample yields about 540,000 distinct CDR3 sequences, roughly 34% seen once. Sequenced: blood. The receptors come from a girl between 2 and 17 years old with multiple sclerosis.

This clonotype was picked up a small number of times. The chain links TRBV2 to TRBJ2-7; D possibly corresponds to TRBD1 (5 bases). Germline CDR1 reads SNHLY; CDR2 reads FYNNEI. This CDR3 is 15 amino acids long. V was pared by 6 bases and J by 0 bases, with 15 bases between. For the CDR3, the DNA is TGTGCCAGCAGCAAATTGGCAGGGTCCTCCTACGAGCAGTACTTC. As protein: CASSKLAGSSYEQYF. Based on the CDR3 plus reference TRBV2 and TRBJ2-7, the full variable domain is EPEVTQTPSHQVTQMGQEVILRCVPISNHLYFYWYRQILGQKVEFLVSFYNNEISEKSEIFDDQFSVERPDGSNFTLKIRSTKLEDSAMYFCASSKLAGSSYEQYFGPGTRLTVT.

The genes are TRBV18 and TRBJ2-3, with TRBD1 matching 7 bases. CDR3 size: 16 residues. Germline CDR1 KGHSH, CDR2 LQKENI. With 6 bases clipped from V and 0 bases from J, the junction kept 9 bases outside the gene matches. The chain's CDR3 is CASSSTGTDSTDTQYF. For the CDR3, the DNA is TGTGCCAGCTCGTCAACAGGGACAGACAGCACAGATACGCAGTATTTT. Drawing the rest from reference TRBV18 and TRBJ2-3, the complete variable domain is NAGVMQNPRHLVRRRGQEARLRCSPMKGHSHVYWYRQLPEEGLKFMVYLQKENIIDESGMPKERFSAEFPKEGPSILRIQQVVRGDSAAYFCASSSTGTDSTDTQYFGPGTRLTVL.